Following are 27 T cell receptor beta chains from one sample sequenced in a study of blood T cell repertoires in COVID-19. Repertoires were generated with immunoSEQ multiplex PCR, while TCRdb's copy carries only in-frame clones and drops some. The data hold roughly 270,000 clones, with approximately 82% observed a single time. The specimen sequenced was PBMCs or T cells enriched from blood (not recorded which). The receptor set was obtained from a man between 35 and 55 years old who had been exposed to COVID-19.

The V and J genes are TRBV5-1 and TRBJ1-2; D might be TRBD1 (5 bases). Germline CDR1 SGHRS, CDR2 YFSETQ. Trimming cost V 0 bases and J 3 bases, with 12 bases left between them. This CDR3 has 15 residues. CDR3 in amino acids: CASSLGRAVYYGYTF. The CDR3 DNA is TGCGCCAGCAGCTTGGGCAGGGCGGTTTACTATGGCTACACCTTC.

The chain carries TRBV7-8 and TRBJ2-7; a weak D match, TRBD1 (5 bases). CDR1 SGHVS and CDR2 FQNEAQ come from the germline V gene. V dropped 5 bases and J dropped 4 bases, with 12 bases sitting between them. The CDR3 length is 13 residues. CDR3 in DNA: TGTGCCAGCAGCCCAGGGTGGGTGTACGAGCAGTACTTC. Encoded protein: CASSPGWVYEQYF.

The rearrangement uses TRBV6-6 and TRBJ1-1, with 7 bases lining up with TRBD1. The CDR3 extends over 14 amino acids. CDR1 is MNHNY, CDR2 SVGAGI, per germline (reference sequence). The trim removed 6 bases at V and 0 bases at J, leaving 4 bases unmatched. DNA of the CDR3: TGTGCCAGCAGGGTACAGGGGCTGAACACTGAAGCTTTCTTT. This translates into CASRVQGLNTEAFF.

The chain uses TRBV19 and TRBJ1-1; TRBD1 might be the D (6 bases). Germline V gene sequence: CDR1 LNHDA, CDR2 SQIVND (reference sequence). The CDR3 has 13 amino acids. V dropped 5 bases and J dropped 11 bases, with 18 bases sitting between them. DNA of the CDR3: TGTGCCAGTAGTGCCGATGGGTCAAGGGGGGCTTTCTTT. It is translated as CASSADGSRGAFF.

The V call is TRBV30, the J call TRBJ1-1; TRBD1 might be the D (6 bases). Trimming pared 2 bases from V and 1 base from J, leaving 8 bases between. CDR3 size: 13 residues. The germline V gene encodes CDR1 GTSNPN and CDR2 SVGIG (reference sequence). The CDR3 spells CAWSRGGNTEAFF. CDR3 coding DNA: TGTGCCTGGAGTAGAGGGGGGAACACTGAAGCTTTCTTT.

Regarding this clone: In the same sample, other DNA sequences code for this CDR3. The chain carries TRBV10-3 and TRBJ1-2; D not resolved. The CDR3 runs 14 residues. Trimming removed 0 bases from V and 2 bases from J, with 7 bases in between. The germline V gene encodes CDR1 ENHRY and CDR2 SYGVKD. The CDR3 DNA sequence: TGTGCCATCAGTGAGTCGGCAGAAAACTATGGCTACACCTTC. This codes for CAISESAENYGYTF.

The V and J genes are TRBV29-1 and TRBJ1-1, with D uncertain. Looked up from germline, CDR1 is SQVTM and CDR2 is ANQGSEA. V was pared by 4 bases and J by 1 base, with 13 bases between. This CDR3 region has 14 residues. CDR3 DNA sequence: TGCAGCGTTGGATCACCGGGATGGAACACTGAAGCTTTCTTT. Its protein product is CSVGSPGWNTEAFF.

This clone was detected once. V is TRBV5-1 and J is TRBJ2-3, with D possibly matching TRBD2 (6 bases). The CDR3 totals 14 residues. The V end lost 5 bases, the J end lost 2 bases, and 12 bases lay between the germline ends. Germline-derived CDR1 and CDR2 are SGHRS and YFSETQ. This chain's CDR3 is CASRLALYTDTQYF. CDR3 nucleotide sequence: TGCGCCAGCAGACTAGCTTTATACACAGATACGCAGTATTTT.

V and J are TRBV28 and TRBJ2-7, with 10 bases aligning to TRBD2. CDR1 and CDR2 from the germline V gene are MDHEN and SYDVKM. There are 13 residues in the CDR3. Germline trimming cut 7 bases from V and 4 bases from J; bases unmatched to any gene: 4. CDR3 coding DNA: TGTGCCAGCACCGGGACTAGCGCATACGAGCAGTACTTC. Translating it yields CASTGTSAYEQYF.

This CDR3 is CASSQGTAGGYTF. The CDR3 DNA reads as TGCGCCAGCAGCCAGGGGACAGCTGGGGGCTACACCTTC. This chain uses TRBV5-1 with TRBJ1-2; 7 positions match TRBD1. V was clipped by 4 bases and J by 8 bases; unmatched bases: 8. CDR1 and CDR2 (germline): SGHRS, YFSETQ. The CDR3 totals 13 residues.

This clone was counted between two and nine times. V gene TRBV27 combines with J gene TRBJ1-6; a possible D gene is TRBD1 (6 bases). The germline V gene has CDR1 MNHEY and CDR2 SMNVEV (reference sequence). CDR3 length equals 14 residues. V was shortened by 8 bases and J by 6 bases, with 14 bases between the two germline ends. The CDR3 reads CASRETGINSPLHF. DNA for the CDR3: TGTGCCAGCCGAGAGACAGGAATTAATTCACCCCTCCACTTT.

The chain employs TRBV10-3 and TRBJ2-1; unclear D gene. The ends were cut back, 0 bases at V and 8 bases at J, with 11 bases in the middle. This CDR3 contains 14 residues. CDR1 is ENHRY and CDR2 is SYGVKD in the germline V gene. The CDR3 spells CAISESSVMYEQFF. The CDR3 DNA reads TGTGCCATCAGTGAGTCGTCGGTAATGTATGAGCAGTTCTTC.

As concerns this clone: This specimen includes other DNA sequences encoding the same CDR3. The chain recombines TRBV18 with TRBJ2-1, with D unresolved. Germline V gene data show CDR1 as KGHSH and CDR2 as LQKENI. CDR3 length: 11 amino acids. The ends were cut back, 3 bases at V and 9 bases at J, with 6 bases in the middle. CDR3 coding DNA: TGTGCCAGCTCACCTGGCGGTGAGCAGTTCTTC. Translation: CASSPGGEQFF.

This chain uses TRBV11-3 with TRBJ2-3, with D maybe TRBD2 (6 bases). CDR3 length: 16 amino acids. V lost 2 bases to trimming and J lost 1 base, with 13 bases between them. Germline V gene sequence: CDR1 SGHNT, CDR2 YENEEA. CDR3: CASSLSSSDGTDTQYF. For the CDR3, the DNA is TGTGCCAGCAGCTTATCATCTAGCGACGGCACAGATACGCAGTATTTT. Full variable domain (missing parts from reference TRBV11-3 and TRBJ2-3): EAGVVQSPRYKIIEKKQPVAFWCNPISGHNTLYWYLQNLGQGPELLIRYENEEAVDDSQLPKDRFSAERLKGVDSTLKIQPAELGDSAVYLCASSLSSSDGTDTQYFGPGTRLTVL.

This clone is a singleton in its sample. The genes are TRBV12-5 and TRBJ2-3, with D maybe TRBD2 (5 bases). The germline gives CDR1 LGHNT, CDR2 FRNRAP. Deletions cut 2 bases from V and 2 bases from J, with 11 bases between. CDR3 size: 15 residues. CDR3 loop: CASGLLKRDTDTQYF. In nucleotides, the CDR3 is TGTGCTAGTGGTTTGTTAAAACGGGACACAGATACGCAGTATTTT.

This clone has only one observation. In DNA form, the CDR3 reads TGCGCCAGCAGCTTGGACAGAAGTTACAATGAGCAGTTCTTC. Its protein product is CASSLDRSYNEQFF. This rearrangement joins TRBV5-1 to TRBJ2-1; unclear D gene. The ends were cut back, 0 bases at V and 4 bases at J, with 8 bases in the middle. This CDR3 has 14 residues. Per the germline V gene, CDR1 is SGHRS and CDR2 is YFSETQ.

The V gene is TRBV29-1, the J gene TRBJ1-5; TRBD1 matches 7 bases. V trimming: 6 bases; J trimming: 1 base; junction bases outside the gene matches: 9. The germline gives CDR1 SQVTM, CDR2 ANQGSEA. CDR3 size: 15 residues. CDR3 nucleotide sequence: TGCAGCGTGGCTATTCCGGGACAGAGCAATCAGCCCCAGCATTTT. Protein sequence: CSVAIPGQSNQPQHF.

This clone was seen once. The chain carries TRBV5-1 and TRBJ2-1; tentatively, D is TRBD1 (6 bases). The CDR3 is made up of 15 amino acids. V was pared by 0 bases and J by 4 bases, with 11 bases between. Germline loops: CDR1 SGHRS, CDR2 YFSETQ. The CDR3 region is CASSLDQGTYNEQFF. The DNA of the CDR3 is TGCGCCAGCAGCTTGGACCAGGGGACGTACAATGAGCAGTTCTTC.

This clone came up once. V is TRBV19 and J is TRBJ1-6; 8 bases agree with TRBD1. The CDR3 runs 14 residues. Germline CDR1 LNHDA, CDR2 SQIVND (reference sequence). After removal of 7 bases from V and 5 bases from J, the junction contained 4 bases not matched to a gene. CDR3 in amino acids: CASTATGDNSPLHF. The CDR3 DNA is TGTGCCAGTACGGCGACAGGGGATAATTCACCCCTCCACTTT. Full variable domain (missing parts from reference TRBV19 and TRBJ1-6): DGGITQSPKYLFRKEGQNVTLSCEQNLNHDAMYWYRQDPGQGLRLIYYSQIVNDFQKGDIAEGYSVSREKKESFPLTVTSAQKNPTAFYLCASTATGDNSPLHFGNGTRLTVT.

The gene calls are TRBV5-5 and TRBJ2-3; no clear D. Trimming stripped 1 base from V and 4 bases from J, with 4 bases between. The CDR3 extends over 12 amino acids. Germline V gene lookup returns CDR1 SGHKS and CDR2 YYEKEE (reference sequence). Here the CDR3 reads CASSLSADTQYF. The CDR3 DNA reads TGTGCCAGCAGCTTGTCGGCAGATACGCAGTATTTT.

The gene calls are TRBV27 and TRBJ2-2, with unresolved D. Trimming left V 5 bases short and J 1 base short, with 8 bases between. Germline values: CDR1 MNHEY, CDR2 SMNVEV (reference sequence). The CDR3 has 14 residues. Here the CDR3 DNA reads TGTGCCAGCAGTGTGAAGCGGAACACCGGGGAGCTGTTTTTT. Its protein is CASSVKRNTGELFF.

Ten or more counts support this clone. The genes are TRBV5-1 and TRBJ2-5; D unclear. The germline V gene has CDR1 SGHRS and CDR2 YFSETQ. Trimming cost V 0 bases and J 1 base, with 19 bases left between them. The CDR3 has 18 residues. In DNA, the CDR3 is TGCGCCAGCAGCTTGGCCATGCGAACCTCGAGTCTCCAAGAGACCCAGTACTTC. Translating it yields CASSLAMRTSSLQETQYF.

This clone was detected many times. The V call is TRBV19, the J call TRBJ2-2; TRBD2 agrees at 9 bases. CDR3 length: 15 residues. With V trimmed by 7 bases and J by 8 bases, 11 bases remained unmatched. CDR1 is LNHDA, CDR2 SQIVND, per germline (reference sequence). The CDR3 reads CASNYEAGGPGELFF. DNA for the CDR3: TGTGCCAGTAACTATGAAGCGGGAGGCCCTGGGGAGCTGTTTTTT.

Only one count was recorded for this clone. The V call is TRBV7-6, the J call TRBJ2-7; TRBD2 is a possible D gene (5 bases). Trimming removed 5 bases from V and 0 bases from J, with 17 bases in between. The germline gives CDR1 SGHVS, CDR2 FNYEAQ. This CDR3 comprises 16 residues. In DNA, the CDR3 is TGTGCCAGCAGCCCCCCTTACTCGGGAATCTCCTACGAGCAGTACTTC. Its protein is CASSPPYSGISYEQYF. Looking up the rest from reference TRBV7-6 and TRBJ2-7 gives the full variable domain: GAGVSQSPRYKVTKRGQDVALRCDPISGHVSLYWYRQALGQGPEFLTYFNYEAQQDKSGLPNDRFSAERPEGSISTLTIQRTEQRDSAMYRCASSPPYSGISYEQYFGPGTRLTVT.

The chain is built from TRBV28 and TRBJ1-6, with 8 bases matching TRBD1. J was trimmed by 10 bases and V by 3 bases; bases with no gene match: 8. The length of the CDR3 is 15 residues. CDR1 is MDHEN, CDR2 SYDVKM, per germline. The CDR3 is CASSLLGQGESPLHF. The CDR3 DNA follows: TGTGCCAGCAGTTTGCTCGGACAGGGAGAATCACCCCTCCACTTT.

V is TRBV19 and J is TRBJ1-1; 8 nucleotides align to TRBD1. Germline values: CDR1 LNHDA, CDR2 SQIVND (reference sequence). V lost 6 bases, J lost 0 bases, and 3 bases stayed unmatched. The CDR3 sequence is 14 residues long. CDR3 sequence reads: CASRRDRMNTEAFF. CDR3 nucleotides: TGTGCCAGTAGAAGGGACAGGATGAACACTGAAGCTTTCTTT. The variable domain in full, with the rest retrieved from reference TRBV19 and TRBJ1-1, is DGGITQSPKYLFRKEGQNVTLSCEQNLNHDAMYWYRQDPGQGLRLIYYSQIVNDFQKGDIAEGYSVSREKKESFPLTVTSAQKNPTAFYLCASRRDRMNTEAFFGQGTRLTVV.

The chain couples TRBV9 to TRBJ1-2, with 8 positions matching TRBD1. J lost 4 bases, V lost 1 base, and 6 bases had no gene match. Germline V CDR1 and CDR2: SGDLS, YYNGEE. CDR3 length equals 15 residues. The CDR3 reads CASSVLGTGVYGYTF. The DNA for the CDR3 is TGTGCCAGCAGCGTATTGGGGACAGGAGTCTATGGCTACACCTTC.